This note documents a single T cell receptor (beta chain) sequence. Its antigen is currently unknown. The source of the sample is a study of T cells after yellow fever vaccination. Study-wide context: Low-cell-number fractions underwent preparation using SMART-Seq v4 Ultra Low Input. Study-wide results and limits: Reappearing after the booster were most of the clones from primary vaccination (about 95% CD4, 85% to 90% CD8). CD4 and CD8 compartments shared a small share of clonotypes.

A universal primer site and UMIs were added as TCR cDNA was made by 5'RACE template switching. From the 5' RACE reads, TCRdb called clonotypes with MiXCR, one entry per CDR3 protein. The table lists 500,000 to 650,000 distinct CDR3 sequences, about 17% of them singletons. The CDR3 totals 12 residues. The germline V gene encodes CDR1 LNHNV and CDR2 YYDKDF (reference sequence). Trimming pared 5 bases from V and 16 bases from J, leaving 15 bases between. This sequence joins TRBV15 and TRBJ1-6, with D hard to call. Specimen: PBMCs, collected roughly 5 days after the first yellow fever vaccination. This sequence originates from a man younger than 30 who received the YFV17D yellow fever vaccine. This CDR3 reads CATSSYLSPLHF. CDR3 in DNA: TGTGCCACCAGCTCCTACCTAAGTCCACTCCACTTT.